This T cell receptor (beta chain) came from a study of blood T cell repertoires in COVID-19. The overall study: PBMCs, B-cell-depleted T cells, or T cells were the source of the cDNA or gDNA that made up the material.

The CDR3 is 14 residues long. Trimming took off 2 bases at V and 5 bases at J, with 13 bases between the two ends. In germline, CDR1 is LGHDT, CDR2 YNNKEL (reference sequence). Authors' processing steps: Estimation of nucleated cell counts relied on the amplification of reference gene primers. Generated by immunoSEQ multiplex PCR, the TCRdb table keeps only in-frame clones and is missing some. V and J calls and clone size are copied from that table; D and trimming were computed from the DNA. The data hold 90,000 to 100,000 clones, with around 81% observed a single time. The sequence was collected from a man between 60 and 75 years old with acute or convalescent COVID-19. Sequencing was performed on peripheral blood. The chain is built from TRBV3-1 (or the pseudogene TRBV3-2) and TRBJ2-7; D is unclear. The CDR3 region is CASSQFMQMHEQYF. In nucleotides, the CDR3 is TGTGCCAGCAGCCAATTTATGCAGATGCACGAGCAGTACTTC.